This T cell receptor (beta chain) came from a study of blood T cells in healthy people across ages (dated by TCRdb to the mid-2010s). For the wider study: In model experiments, template switching captured about one uniquely barcoded TCR beta cDNA molecule for every two T cells. To track age-related changes in TCR beta repertoire diversity, the study relied on deep sequencing normalized with unique cDNA molecular identifiers. Four age groups were formed from the donors: young (average roughly 15 years), middle-aged (approximately 40), aged (around 62) and long-lived (82). Donors of different ages were randomly distributed across sequencing lanes to avoid experimental bias. Using the same blood draw, the study looked at two additional independent replicas of 1 million unique cDNA reads for two donors, one aged 18 to 29 and the other aged 80 or older.

Overall study outcomes, separate from this receptor: The CMV infection status of donors was not known, potentially confounding age-related changes in expanded clonotypes. A strong correlation was found between observed TCR beta diversity and the percentage of naive T cells measured by flow cytometry. Observed TCR beta diversity per million T cells fell roughly linearly with age, and a significant reduction was already apparent by age around 40. Because profiling used bulk unsorted PBMCs, naive and antigen-experienced compartments could not be compared conclusively. Compared with the aged group, more naive CD4+ T cells, fewer expanded clones and increased TCR diversity were shown by the long-lived group, suggesting age selection. Estimates of total diversity based on one million sequenced T cells were considered lower bounds and underestimates.

The library was obtained by 5' RACE. Sequencing was carried out with an Illumina HiSeq 2500. A second about 7 to 12 cycle PCR used a sample-barcoded 5' primer and a J-beta primer mix. Each TCR beta cDNA molecule received a unique molecular identifier from a template-switch 5' adaptor carrying 12 random nucleotides. At least 2.5 million CDR3-containing paired-end reads were obtained from each sample. All of the RNA was converted into first-strand cDNA using the Mint cDNA synthesis kit, with a TRBC-specific oligonucleotide serving as the primer. Following uracil-DNA glycosylase treatment, a first 18-cycle PCR with universal primers M1SS and BC2_uni_R was performed on all cDNA. In the authors' own workflow: Normalization of each sample was performed by random selection of 1 million high-quality reads, each carrying a distinct molecular identifier. Reads sharing molecular identifiers were discarded rather than binned into consensus sequences. MiTCR, set to a Q25 quality threshold and the strictest error-elimination algorithm, was used for CDR3 identification, clonotype clustering and error correction. A nonparametric unseen species model using Euler transformation provided a lower-bound estimate of total TCR beta diversity. TCRdb applied fastp at Q25 and MiXCR to the public reads, then kept only in-frame beta chains. Duplicate CDR3 protein sequences are folded into a single record with the most common DNA and genes. TCRdb's processing, not the authors' own work, is the source of the V and J calls. The sample table holds 550,000 to 700,000 distinct CDR3 sequences, of which approximately 25% were seen once. 15% to 20% of the sample comes from the top ten.

The roughly 39 donors, aged about 6 to 95 years, were systemically healthy Caucasian individuals from Russia. Approximately 10 milliliters of peripheral blood were collected from each donor into EDTA-treated Vacutainer tubes. PBMCs were isolated by Ficoll-Paque density-gradient centrifugation, with at least 7 million obtained per sample. Trizol reagent was used to extract total RNA from PBMCs, with at least 5.5 micrograms per sample. Naive CD45RAhigh/CD27high T cell percentages were measured by flow cytometry on a PBMC aliquot from every donor. This clonotype was counted a few times. The target of this receptor is not known. Base quality data are lacking; no much larger clone is found one base away. Sequences were obtained from blood. This TCR came from an older woman in good health.

The base sequence is TGTGCCAGCGCGAGGGGACTTGAAGGTGAGCAGTTCTTC. It is translated as CASARGLEGEQFF. The rearrangement combines TRBV3-1 with TRBJ2-7; TRBD2 could be the D gene, as 6 bases match. The J call could be wrong; TRBJ2-1 is a better fit for the DNA end. The CDR3, cysteine through phenylalanine, is 13 amino acids long. CDR3 DNA is the only sequence kept; it has 39 bases, read in frame from the first base. CDR1 and CDR2 are read off the germline V gene (reference sequence) as LGHDT and YNNKEL.